This TCR beta chain was recorded in a study of blood T cell repertoires in COVID-19. The wider study: COVID-19 samples from acute and convalescent phases originated in the United States, Italy and Spain.

CDR3 length equals 13 residues. Trimming left V 4 bases short and J 8 bases short, with 12 bases between. Germline V gene lookup returns CDR1 SGHDN and CDR2 FVKESK. Original processing methods: Amplification of reference gene primers provided the estimated nucleated cell counts. Measured with immunoSEQ multiplex PCR; TCRdb has only the in-frame clones, and not every one. For V, J and clone size, that table is used; D and trimming come from the DNA. The sample records approximately 230,000 clones, about nine tenths being singletons. The chain links TRBV14 to TRBJ2-1; maybe TRBD1 (5 bases). Sequenced material: PBMCs or T cells enriched from blood (not recorded which). The receptor was derived from a man between 18 and 29 years old who had recovered from COVID-19. DNA for the CDR3: TGTGCCAGCAGCCGTTTATCAGGGTATGAGCAGTTCTTC. Amino acid sequence: CASSRLSGYEQFF.